This TCR beta chain was captured by sequencing in a study of blood T cell repertoires in COVID-19 (dated by TCRdb to about 2020). Context from the whole study: Collaborator samples came from the United States, Italy and Spain and covered acute and convalescent phases of COVID-19. The material from the prospective study consisted of cDNA or gDNA derived from T cells, B-cell-depleted T cells, or PBMCs. The dataset comprised deeply sampled blood TCRbeta repertoires from subjects exposed to, actively infected with, or recovered from COVID-19. The repertoires were made available in a free public database intended to serve as a resource for research on the immune response to SARS-CoV-2. The samples were drawn from the first 160 participants of the ongoing ImmuneRACE study and from some 1,300 subjects provided by 6 global collaborators. The sample metadata nearly always contained a de-identified subject ID, COVID-19 status, age in years and sex. Where HLA class I and class II types were available, the types were taken from metadata supplied by the sample provider, not from assay-based typing. Overall study results and their limits: Clinical and demographic metadata were provided uncurated, with the amount varying by source and participant.

Participants in the prospective study were aged about 18 to 95 years, lived in some 24 United States geographic areas, and enrolled through a virtual design. To assign participants to cohorts, the prospective study relied on clinical history that participants themselves reported in a screening survey and a study questionnaire. In the prospective study, whole blood, serum and a nasopharyngeal or oropharyngeal swab were collected from each participant by mobile phlebotomists. Participants in the prospective study had the option to provide additional blood draws and questionnaires over an approximately 2-month period. Blood samples from the prospective study were shipped frozen or at room temperature prior to DNA extraction. TCRbeta CDR3 regions were amplified from genomic DNA by means of the immunoSEQ Assay, a bias-controlled multiplex PCR. In the authors' own workflow: The number of nucleated cells in each sample was estimated by amplification of reference gene primers within the assay. To quantify the absolute abundance of each unique TCRbeta CDR3 rearrangement, sequence reads were collapsed and filtered. For each sample, productive Simpson clonality was calculated as the square root of Simpson's diversity index over productive rearrangements. This is the immuneACCESS table as TCRdb keeps it, with only in-frame sequences that have V and J called. A part of the clones is gone; compared with another copy, unresolved V genes explain less than half, and the rest is unexplained. That table gives V, J and clone size, and the DNA gave D and trimming. This sample holds 280,000 or so clones; 90% were observed only once. The ten largest account for about 1.8% of the sample.

V is pruned by 4 bases and J by 4 bases, leaving 9 bases of the junction without a gene match. The germline V gene sets CDR1 to SGHRS and CDR2 to YFSETQ. From the cysteine up to the phenylalanine, the CDR3 has a length of 18 residues. Just the 54-base CDR3 DNA is kept, in frame starting at base 1. Of note for this clone: Its antigen is currently not known. No clone much larger than this one lies a single base away; base qualities are absent.

The TCR was taken from a woman between 18 and 30 years old with acute COVID-19. Here the chain combines TRBV5-1 and TRBJ2-2; TRBD2 lines up with 14 middle nucleotides. The specimen was PBMCs or T cells enriched from blood (not recorded which). The nucleotide sequence reads TGCGCCAGCAGCACCGGGACTAGCGGGAGTATCTCCACCGGGGAGCTGTTTTTT. Translated, it reads CASSTGTSGSISTGELFF.